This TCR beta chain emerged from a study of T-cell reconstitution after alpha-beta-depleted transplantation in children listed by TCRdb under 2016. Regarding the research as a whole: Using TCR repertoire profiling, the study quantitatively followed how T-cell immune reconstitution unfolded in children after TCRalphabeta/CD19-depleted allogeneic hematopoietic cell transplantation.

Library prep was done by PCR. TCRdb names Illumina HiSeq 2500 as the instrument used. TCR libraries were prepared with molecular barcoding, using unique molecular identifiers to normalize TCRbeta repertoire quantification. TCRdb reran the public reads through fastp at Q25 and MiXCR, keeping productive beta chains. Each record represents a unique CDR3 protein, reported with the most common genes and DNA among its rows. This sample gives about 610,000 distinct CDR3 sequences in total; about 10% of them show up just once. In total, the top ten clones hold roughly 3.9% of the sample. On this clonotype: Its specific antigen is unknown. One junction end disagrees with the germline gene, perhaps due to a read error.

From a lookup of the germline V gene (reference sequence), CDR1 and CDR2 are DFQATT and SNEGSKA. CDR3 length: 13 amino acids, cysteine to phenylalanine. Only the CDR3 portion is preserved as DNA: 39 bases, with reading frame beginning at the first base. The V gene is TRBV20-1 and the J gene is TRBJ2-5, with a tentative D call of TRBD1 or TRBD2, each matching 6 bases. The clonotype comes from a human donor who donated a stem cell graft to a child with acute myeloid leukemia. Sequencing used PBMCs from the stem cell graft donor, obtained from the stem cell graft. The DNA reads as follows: TGCAGTGGAGGGGGAGGAATCCAAGTGACCCAGTACTTC. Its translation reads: CSGGGGIQVTQYF.